These 23 T cell receptor beta chains share one sample of origin, sequenced in a study of cytomegalovirus exposure and HLA in healthy donors. TCRdb keeps only in-frame clones here, not all; method: immunoSEQ multiplex PCR. The data hold 280,000 or so clones, with around 89% observed a single time. The specimen was PBMCs. Source of these receptors: a young woman in good health and CMV-seronegative.

The genes are TRBV18 and TRBJ1-1, with a tentative D call TRBD1 (6 bases). The CDR3 spans 15 residues. CDR1 and CDR2 from the germline V gene are KGHSH and LQKENI. Trimming shortened V by 3 bases and J by 0 bases, and 11 bases separated the two germline ends. CDR3 residues: CASSPGGLVNTEAFF. For the CDR3, the DNA is TGTGCCAGCTCACCGGGGGGGCTGGTGAACACTGAAGCTTTCTTT.

The genes are TRBV19 and TRBJ2-7; the match to TRBD2 covers 7 bases. Germline trimming cut 3 bases from V and 3 bases from J; bases unmatched to any gene: 2. The CDR3 runs to 13 residues. CDR1 is LNHDA, CDR2 SQIVND, per germline (reference sequence). This chain's CDR3 is CASSMGGGYEQYF. CDR3 nucleotide sequence: TGTGCCAGTAGTATGGGGGGGGGCTACGAGCAGTACTTC.

This clone was detected once. CDR3 loop: CASRDWQGSTGELFF. For the CDR3, the DNA is TGTGCCAGCAGGGATTGGCAGGGATCCACCGGGGAGCTGTTTTTT. The chain has TRBV6-5 and TRBJ2-2; D might be TRBD1 (5 bases). The CDR3 contains 15 residues. Trimming cost V 6 bases and J 4 bases, with 15 bases left between them. Germline assignment: CDR1 MNHEY and CDR2 SVGAGI.

This clone was counted a single time. In nucleotides, the CDR3 is TGTGCCATCAAAGGGGGGCGGGAGGGCTTCAATGAGCAGTTCTTC. Encoded protein: CAIKGGREGFNEQFF. The chain employs TRBV10-3 and TRBJ2-1, with 9 bases matching TRBD2. This CDR3 is built from 15 residues. The germline V gene encodes CDR1 ENHRY and CDR2 SYGVKD. The V segment lost 7 bases and the J segment 6 bases; nucleotides outside the gene matches: 10.

The chain links TRBV5-1 to TRBJ2-3; TRBD1 aligns across 9 bases. The germline CDR1 and CDR2 sequences are SGHRS and YFSETQ. After removal of 0 bases from V and 5 bases from J, the junction contained 4 bases not matched to a gene. The CDR3 consists of 15 residues. CDR3 in amino acids: CASSLEGQGVDTQYF. In DNA, the CDR3 is TGCGCCAGCAGCTTGGAGGGACAGGGTGTAGATACGCAGTATTTT.

The gene calls are TRBV11-3 and TRBJ2-2, with 7 bases fitting TRBD1. Germline CDR1 is SGHNT and CDR2 is YENEEA. The V segment lost 3 bases and the J segment 3 bases; nucleotides outside the gene matches: 1. The CDR3 runs to 14 residues. The CDR3 DNA follows: TGTGCCAGCAGCTTTACAGGGGACACCGGGGAGCTGTTTTTT. Translating it yields CASSFTGDTGELFF.

J is TRBJ2-5 and V is TRBV10-3; weak D call: TRBD2 (5 bases). Trimming pared 3 bases from V and 5 bases from J, leaving 16 bases between. The CDR3 sequence is 15 residues long. The germline V gene has CDR1 ENHRY and CDR2 SYGVKD. CDR3 coding DNA: TGTGCCATCAGTGATGTGGACTGGTCACGGGAGACCCAGTACTTC. Encoded protein: CAISDVDWSRETQYF.

The J gene is TRBJ2-2, the V gene TRBV5-1; unclear D gene. V gave up 3 bases and J gave up 5 bases, with 11 bases separating them. There are 14 residues in the CDR3. Germline V CDR1 and CDR2: SGHRS, YFSETQ. The CDR3 region is CASSYQTLTGELFF. The CDR3 coding sequence is TGCGCCAGCAGCTACCAAACCCTAACCGGGGAGCTGTTTTTT. Full variable domain (outside the CDR3, taken from reference TRBV5-1 and TRBJ2-2): KAGVTQTPRYLIKTRGQQVTLSCSPISGHRSVSWYQQTPGQGLQFLFEYFSETQRNKGNFPGRFSGRQFSNSRSEMNVSTLELGDSALYLCASSYQTLTGELFFGEGSRLTVL.

The chain has TRBV6-1 and TRBJ2-6, with a possible D match to TRBD2 (5 bases). This CDR3 is 18 amino acids long. Trimming left V 4 bases short and J 2 bases short, with 18 bases between. The V gene's germline CDR1 is MNHNS and CDR2 SASEGT. The CDR3 DNA reads as TGTGCCAGCAGTGGCGGAGAGGGAGCCTTGGCTGGGGCCAACGTCCTGACTTTC. Protein product: CASSGGEGALAGANVLTF.

The V and J genes are TRBV10-3 and TRBJ1-2, with unresolved D. This CDR3 has 13 amino acids. The V and J ends lost 8 bases and 8 bases respectively, with 18 bases between them. Per the germline V gene, CDR1 is ENHRY and CDR2 is SYGVKD. The DNA for the CDR3 is TGTGCCATCGTCCCAGATACCATTTCGGGCTACACCTTC. This sequence encodes CAIVPDTISGYTF.

This clone was seen only a few times. The chain carries TRBV2 and TRBJ1-6, with a possible D match to TRBD1 (5 bases). The CDR3 consists of 14 residues. Trimming removed 8 bases from V and 7 bases from J, with 15 bases in between. Germline loops: CDR1 SNHLY, CDR2 FYNNEI. DNA of the CDR3: TGTGCCAGCCTTATGACAGCGAGGAATTCACCCCTCCACTTT. Encoded protein: CASLMTARNSPLHF.

CDR3 amino acids: CASSFFGTGGSVTEAFF. For the CDR3, the DNA is TGTGCCAGCAGTTTCTTTGGGACAGGGGGTTCGGTGACTGAAGCTTTCTTT. V gene TRBV27 combines with J gene TRBJ1-1; the match to TRBD1 covers 11 bases. From germline, CDR1 is MNHEY and CDR2 SMNVEV (reference sequence). V trimming: 3 bases; J trimming: 5 bases; junction bases outside the gene matches: 11. The CDR3 has 17 amino acids.

The chain links TRBV6-5 to TRBJ1-2; perhaps TRBD1 as D (5 bases). The germline V gene has CDR1 MNHEY and CDR2 SVGAGI. CDR3 size: 16 residues. The ends were cut back, 2 bases at V and 3 bases at J, with 16 bases in the middle. The DNA for the CDR3 is TGTGCCAGCAGTTACGCACCGGGACTGGGAGACTATGGCTACACCTTC. Protein product: CASSYAPGLGDYGYTF.

This clone was detected a few times. The gene calls are TRBV6-6 and TRBJ2-2, with a tentative D call TRBD1 (5 bases). CDR3 length: 15 amino acids. Germline V gives CDR1 MNHNY, CDR2 SVGAGI (reference sequence). V gave up 2 bases and J gave up 1 base, with 8 bases separating them. CDR3 sequence reads: CASSYVTGNTGELFF. CDR3 in DNA: TGTGCCAGCAGTTACGTAACAGGGAACACCGGGGAGCTGTTTTTT.

The DNA for the CDR3 is TGTGCCAGCAGCGCACCGGGCGGGGGAATGTACGAGCAGTACTTC. Protein sequence: CASSAPGGGMYEQYF. This chain joins TRBV28 and TRBJ2-7; 7 nucleotides match TRBD2. Germline CDR1 reads MDHEN; CDR2 reads SYDVKM. This CDR3 spans 15 amino acids. The ends lost 6 bases at V and 4 bases at J; junction bases unmatched: 12.

The V gene is TRBV4-1, the J gene TRBJ2-2; D unresolved. The germline V gene has CDR1 MGHRA and CDR2 YSYEKL. The CDR3 spans 16 residues. Trimming removed 4 bases from V and 2 bases from J, with 14 bases in between. The chain's CDR3 is CASSLGPGINTGELFF. Here the CDR3 DNA reads TGCGCCAGCAGCCTTGGTCCCGGTATTAACACCGGGGAGCTGTTTTTT.

CDR3 bases: TGTGCCAGCAGCTTAGGTGGCCTTGGAAACACCATATATTTT. It yields the protein CASSLGGLGNTIYF. The chain carries TRBV7-2 and TRBJ1-3; D remains unclear. CDR3 size: 14 residues. The V end lost 1 base, the J end lost 3 bases, and 7 bases lay between the germline ends. CDR1 and CDR2 from the germline V gene are SGHTA and FQGNSA.

The rearrangement uses TRBV27 and TRBJ2-7, with D possibly matching TRBD1 (6 bases). Per germline, CDR1 MNHEY and CDR2 SMNVEV (reference sequence). This CDR3 has 15 amino acids. V was shortened by 3 bases and J by 1 base, with 13 bases between the two germline ends. CDR3: CASSLSGTYSYEQYF. The DNA of the CDR3 is TGTGCCAGCAGTTTGTCCGGGACATATTCCTACGAGCAGTACTTC.

This chain connects TRBV4-2 to TRBJ2-7; 7 nucleotides match TRBD2. CDR3 length: 13 residues. Germline values: CDR1 LGHNA, CDR2 YNFKEQ. Trimming removed 0 bases from V and 5 bases from J; junction bases left unmatched: 1. CDR3 sequence reads: CASSQDRGDEQYF. The CDR3 DNA reads as TGTGCCAGCAGCCAAGATCGGGGGGACGAGCAGTACTTC.

The rearrangement uses TRBV28 and TRBJ2-7; the D gene is possibly TRBD2 (6 bases). Trimming took 2 bases from V and 6 from J, leaving 11 bases between them. The CDR3 runs 13 residues. Looked up from germline, CDR1 is MDHEN and CDR2 is SYDVKM. The CDR3 coding sequence is TGTGCCAGCAGTTTAGTAGGAGGGGTCGAGCAGTACTTC. Its translation is CASSLVGGVEQYF.

The V call is TRBV27, the J call TRBJ2-1, with TRBD2 as a possible D gene (6 bases). The CDR3 length is 13 residues. Looked up from germline, CDR1 is MNHEY and CDR2 is SMNVEV (reference sequence). V lost 2 bases to trimming and J lost 6 bases, with 8 bases between them. The CDR3 DNA reads TGTGCCAGCAGTTTACCCGGGGGCAATGAGCAGTTCTTC. This codes for CASSLPGGNEQFF.

The rearrangement uses TRBV5-4 and TRBJ2-1; possible D gene TRBD1, 6 bases. The ends were cut back, 2 bases at V and 4 bases at J, with 13 bases in the middle. The CDR3 runs 15 residues. Per the germline V gene, CDR1 is SGHNT and CDR2 is YYREEE (reference sequence). The CDR3 reads CASSLRAGDYNEQFF. CDR3 DNA sequence: TGTGCCAGCAGCTTACGGGCAGGGGATTACAATGAGCAGTTCTTC.

This chain uses TRBV18 with TRBJ2-3; the match to TRBD2 covers 13 bases. Germline trimming cut 4 bases from V and 4 bases from J; bases unmatched to any gene: 5. Germline assignment: CDR1 KGHSH and CDR2 LQKENI. The CDR3 spans 16 residues. The CDR3 sequence: CASSRWGLAGSDTQYF. In nucleotides, the CDR3 is TGTGCCAGCTCACGTTGGGGACTAGCGGGATCAGATACGCAGTATTTT.